This T cell receptor (beta chain) was captured by sequencing in a study of T cell responses to AZD1222 COVID-19 vaccine. The method was immunoSEQ multiplex PCR; TCRdb's version includes in-frame clones alone and lacks a portion of them. The repertoire holds about 150,000 clones, with more than 90% as singletons. Study results and limitations: In the spike-specific TCR repertoire, nearly half reportedly target unmutated variant regions.

This clone was detected once. Its antigen is not identified. Germline CDR1 and CDR2: SGHDT and YYEEEE. Germline trimming cut 6 bases from V and 0 bases from J; bases unmatched to any gene: 7. This CDR3 comprises 15 residues. V is TRBV5-6 and J is TRBJ2-7, with 9 nucleotides matching TRBD1. This specimen was peripheral blood, taken on day 0 of AZD1222 vaccination. This receptor was taken from an adult in good health. The CDR3 DNA follows: TGTGCCAGCACTCTGGGACAGGGAGTCTCCTACGAGCAGTACTTC. Residues: CASTLGQGVSYEQYF.